This T cell receptor beta chain is drawn from a study of T-cell reconstitution after alpha-beta-depleted transplantation in children. Overall study results and limits: T-cell counts and diversity at one year following transplant were attributed mainly to newly produced T cells. Reportedly, only several hundred clones from non-depleted graft cells drove alpha-beta T-cell counts at about two months. Surviving recipient T cells and thymic progenitors accounted for the high day-60 TCRbeta diversity observed in some patients.

Researchers prepared the TCRbeta library using unique molecular identifiers, the study reports. TCRdb processed the PCR reads anew with MiXCR; each CDR3 protein has one entry. Of approximately 980,000 distinct CDR3 sequences in the sample, less than 30% were seen once. This clonotype was counted once. The antigen is not known. Germline V CDR1 and CDR2: MNHNS, SASEGT. The germline V and J ends were trimmed by 2 bases and 3 bases, with 17 bases remaining between them. This CDR3 is built from 17 residues. This TCR was sampled from a boy younger than two who had a stem cell transplant for SCID, so the T cells may come from the graft donor. The rearrangement uses TRBV6-1 and TRBJ1-5; D gene uncertain. This specimen was PBMCs, mostly from graft donor cells, taken 360 days after TCRalphabeta/CD19-depleted stem cell transplant. The CDR3 loop reads CASSEIRTAGVNQPQHF. The CDR3 nucleotides are TGTGCCAGCAGTGAAATTCGGACCGCCGGCGTCAATCAGCCCCAGCATTTT.